This is a list of T cell receptor beta chains from one sample in a study of radiotherapy plus CTLA-4 blockade in lung cancer. The table came from immunoSEQ multiplex PCR; TCRdb's copy has only in-frame clones and leaves some out. The table shows about 100,000 clones, with approximately 83% occurring only once. This sample comprised peripheral blood, obtained from a patient treated with radiotherapy plus ipilimumab. The receptors originated from a human donor with non-small cell lung cancer who had stable disease on radiotherapy plus ipilimumab. Each CDR3 is given with its conserved first and last residue. Each record gives: clone size, J gene, V gene, D gene, CDR3 protein, CDR3 DNA. D genes are given only for firm matches. The size entry is marked missing in some rows and otherwise reads once, few, many or a size class.

.,TRBJ2-1,TRBV5-1,TRBD2,CASSLGGTSGINEQFF,TGCGCCAGCAGCTTGGGAGGGACTAGCGGGATCAATGAGCAGTTCTTC
once,TRBJ2-4,TRBV9,TRBD2,CASSGGPDMTSGGIQYF,TGTGCCAGCAGCGGAGGGCCCGATATGACTAGCGGTGGCATTCAGTACTTC
.,TRBJ2-3,TRBV7-6,TRBD2,CASSLVSGGTGTDTQYF,TGTGCCAGCAGCTTAGTTAGCGGGGGGACCGGCACAGATACGCAGTATTTT
few,TRBJ1-5,TRBV19,.,CASSVGRDQPQHF,TGTGCCAGTAGTGTTGGACGAGATCAGCCCCAGCATTTT
.,TRBJ2-7,TRBV7-9,TRBD2,CASSFVREVYF,TGTGCCAGCAGCTTTGTTCGGGAGGTGTACTTC
.,TRBJ1-5,TRBV10-1,.,CASSAGGSNQPQHF,TGCGCCAGCAGTGCCGGGGGTAGCAATCAGCCCCAGCATTTT
.,TRBJ2-7,TRBV6-1,.,CASSEPGRARGEQYF,TGTGCCAGCAGTGAACCAGGCAGGGCCCGGGGCGAGCAGTACTTC
.,TRBJ2-7,TRBV7-8,.,CASSLSAVSSYEQYF,TGTGCCAGCAGCCTTTCCGCGGTAAGCTCCTACGAGCAGTACTTC
.,TRBJ1-3,TRBV7-9,.,CASSQGSGNTIYF,TGTGCCAGCAGCCAGGGCTCTGGAAACACCATATATTTT
.,TRBJ1-4,TRBV5-4,.,CASSLAGRGNEKLFF,TGTGCCAGCAGCTTGGCCGGCAGGGGCAATGAAAAACTGTTTTTT
.,TRBJ2-7,TRBV19,TRBD1,CASQPGQGHQYF,TGTGCCAGTCAACCGGGACAGGGACACCAGTACTTC
.,TRBJ1-1,TRBV6-4,.,CASSEVALGGEAFF,TGTGCCAGCAGTGAGGTGGCCTTAGGGGGTGAAGCTTTCTTT
.,TRBJ1-2,TRBV28,.,CASSLQGSYGYTF,TGTGCCAGCAGTTTACAGGGGTCCTATGGCTACACCTTC
once,TRBJ1-2,TRBV28,.,CASSLGQHNYGYTF,TGTGCCAGCAGCCTAGGACAGCATAACTATGGCTACACCTTC
.,TRBJ2-7,TRBV28,.,CASSPYRGAREQYF,TGTGCCAGCAGTCCATATCGGGGGGCACGCGAGCAGTACTTC
.,TRBJ2-7,TRBV6-7,.,CASSYGTRHPSYEQYF,TGTGCCAGCAGTTACGGGACCCGCCACCCATCCTACGAGCAGTACTTC
.,TRBJ2-7,TRBV25-1,TRBD2,CASSRIGTSGGSSYEQYF,TGTGCCAGCAGCCGCATAGGGACTAGCGGGGGGTCATCCTACGAGCAGTACTTC
.,TRBJ2-1,TRBV5-1,.,CASSSHLRAAYSYNEQFF,TGCGCCAGCAGCTCGCACCTTCGAGCGGCTTACTCCTACAATGAGCAGTTCTTC
.,TRBJ2-5,TRBV30,TRBD2,CAWSVLAGETQYF,TGTGCCTGGAGTGTACTAGCGGGAGAGACCCAGTACTTC
.,TRBJ2-1,TRBV9,TRBD2,CASSPSGDPSYNEQFF,TGTGCCAGCAGCCCAAGCGGGGACCCCTCCTACAATGAGCAGTTCTTC
.,TRBJ1-4,TRBV18,.,CASSPGQSTNEKLFF,TGTGCCAGCTCACCAGGGCAGTCAACTAATGAAAAACTGTTTTTT
.,TRBJ1-5,TRBV18,.,CASSPDSGGNQPQHF,TGTGCCAGCTCACCAGACTCCGGTGGGAATCAGCCCCAGCATTTT
.,TRBJ1-2,TRBV5-4,.,CASSWSGADGYTF,TGTGCCAGCAGCTGGAGTGGTGCCGATGGCTACACCTTC
few,TRBJ2-1,TRBV7-8,.,CASSSLLINNEQFF,TGTGCCAGCAGCTCGCTTCTGATAAACAATGAGCAGTTCTTC
.,TRBJ2-5,TRBV18,TRBD1,CASSRDRGYQETQYF,TGTGCCAGCTCACGGGACAGGGGGTACCAAGAGACCCAGTACTTC
.,TRBJ1-5,TRBV7-7,.,CASSAFGGQPQHF,TGTGCCAGCAGCGCGTTTGGTGGGCAGCCCCAGCATTTT
.,TRBJ2-1,TRBV27,.,CASSLPDFNEQFF,TGTGCCAGCAGTCTCCCCGACTTCAATGAGCAGTTCTTC
few,TRBJ1-2,TRBV2,.,CASRSRTEPLHYGYTF,TGTGCCAGCAGGAGCCGGACGGAGCCTCTTCACTATGGCTACACCTTC
.,TRBJ2-7,TRBV5-5,.,CASSFTGLEQYF,TGTGCCAGCAGCTTCACAGGGCTCGAGCAGTACTTC
.,TRBJ2-3,TRBV7-6,.,CASSVDHTDTQYF,TGTGCCAGCAGCGTAGATCACACAGATACGCAGTATTTT
.,TRBJ2-7,TRBV7-2,.,CASGRTHEQYF,TGTGCCAGCGGGAGGACCCACGAGCAGTACTTC
.,TRBJ2-7,TRBV5-1,.,CASRAGPSNYEQYF,TGCGCCAGCAGGGCCGGGCCCTCCAACTACGAGCAGTACTTC
.,TRBJ1-5,TRBV27,.,CASSLSRQGNQPQHF,TGTGCCAGCAGTTTATCGAGGCAGGGGAATCAGCCCCAGCATTTT
once,TRBJ2-5,TRBV6-1,TRBD2,CASSVGGETQYF,TGTGCCAGCAGTGTGGGGGGGGAGACCCAGTACTTC
.,TRBJ1-5,TRBV7-2,.,CASSLVGRNNQPQHF,TGTGCCAGCAGCTTAGTGGGCAGGAACAATCAGCCCCAGCATTTT
.,TRBJ1-5,TRBV28,.,CASSPPGGGNQPQHF,TGTGCCAGCAGCCCGCCGGGGGGGGGAAATCAGCCCCAGCATTTT
.,TRBJ2-5,TRBV19,.,CASTNRGGETQYF,TGTGCCAGTACTAACAGGGGAGGAGAGACCCAGTACTTC
.,TRBJ1-2,TRBV2,.,CASSDSRQLGGYTF,TGTGCCAGCAGTGATTCACGACAGTTGGGAGGCTACACCTTC
.,TRBJ2-1,TRBV18,.,CASHDRTYNEQFF,TGTGCCAGCCATGACAGGACCTACAATGAGCAGTTCTTC
.,TRBJ2-2,TRBV28,TRBD2,CASSSERASGRRAGELFF,TGTGCCAGCAGTTCCGAGCGGGCTAGCGGGAGACGGGCCGGGGAGCTGTTTTTT
.,TRBJ2-5,TRBV5-6,.,CASSLRQMSQETQYF,TGTGCCAGCAGCTTGAGGCAAATGAGCCAAGAGACCCAGTACTTC
.,TRBJ2-3,TRBV7-8,.,CASSLKPVGAISDTQYF,TGTGCCAGCAGCTTAAAGCCGGTGGGGGCGATATCGGATACGCAGTATTTT
.,TRBJ1-4,TRBV15,TRBD1,CATSPQGGNEKLFF,TGTGCCACAAGCCCACAGGGGGGAAATGAAAAACTGTTTTTT
once,TRBJ2-7,TRBV11-2,.,CASSTWGRGTF,.
.,TRBJ1-4,TRBV7-8,TRBD1,CASSKHRDRNEKLFF,TGTGCCAGCAGCAAACACCGGGACAGAAATGAAAAACTGTTTTTT
few,TRBJ1-5,TRBV28,.,CASREGNQPQHF,TGTGCCAGCCGGGAAGGCAATCAGCCCCAGCATTTT
few,TRBJ2-5,TRBV5-1,.,CASSSGGVTSQETQYF,TGCGCCAGCAGCTCGGGCGGGGTAACTAGCCAAGAGACCCAGTACTTC
.,TRBJ1-1,TRBV19,.,CASSTPGTEAFF,TGTGCCAGTAGTACCCCGGGGACTGAAGCTTTCTTT
.,TRBJ1-5,TRBV15,.,CATSRGRVSNQPRHF,TGTGCCACCAGCAGAGGGAGGGTTAGCAATCAGCCCCGGCATTTT